A single sample is the source of the 23 T cell receptor beta chains below, sequenced in a study of response to subunit inactivated influenza vaccine. MiXCR, run by TCRdb on the RT-PCR reads, gives a single entry per CDR3 protein. The table has roughly 670,000 distinct CDR3 sequences, approximately 15% seen once; the top ten hold 6.5% to 8%. Sample: PBMCs from blood, taken 14 days before vaccination. Receptors originate from a man aged 50-60 years who received an inactivated influenza vaccine.

This clonotype has more than one count but fewer than ten. The J gene is TRBJ1-1, the V gene TRBV15; no reliable D call. Germline V gene data show CDR1 as LNHNV and CDR2 as YYDKDF (reference sequence). The ends were cut back, 3 bases at V and 4 bases at J, with 9 bases in the middle. The CDR3 spans 13 residues. DNA for the CDR3: TGTGCCACCAGCAGCGGCCACGGCACTGAAGCTTTCTTT. This codes for CATSSGHGTEAFF.

The V gene is TRBV30, the J gene TRBJ1-1, with D possibly being TRBD1 (5 bases). Trimming removed 2 bases at V and 5 bases at J, with 15 bases between. The CDR3 has 14 residues. Germline V gene sequence: CDR1 GTSNPN, CDR2 SVGIG (reference sequence). The CDR3, as DNA: TGTGCCTGGAGTAGTCTTGGGGGTTGGACTGAAGCTTTCTTT. Translating it yields CAWSSLGGWTEAFF.

This clonotype was observed a few times. The chain links TRBV18 to TRBJ1-1; D unresolved. The CDR3 totals 14 residues. Germline V gives CDR1 KGHSH, CDR2 LQKENI. V was pared by 3 bases and J by 4 bases, with 12 bases between. The CDR3 DNA is TGTGCCAGCTCACCCGACCCTTGGGGCACTGAAGCTTTCTTT. It is translated as CASSPDPWGTEAFF.

This clonotype was detected many times. The genes are TRBV5-1 and TRBJ2-2; no definite D call. The germline V gene has CDR1 SGHRS and CDR2 YFSETQ. The CDR3 loop spans 14 amino acids. Trimming removed 1 base from V and 4 bases from J, with 8 bases in between. For the CDR3, the DNA is TGCGCCAGCAGCTTGTCCTGGGGCACCGGGGAGCTGTTTTTT. This translates into CASSLSWGTGELFF.

This clonotype was recorded many times. V and J are TRBV28 and TRBJ2-7, with D possibly matching TRBD1 (7 bases). CDR1 is MDHEN, CDR2 SYDVKM, per germline. There are 14 residues in the CDR3. Trimming stripped 3 bases from V and 4 bases from J, with 13 bases between. CDR3 region: CASSFGQGGYEQYF. The CDR3 DNA reads TGTGCCAGCAGTTTCGGGCAGGGGGGTTACGAGCAGTACTTC.

This clonotype was picked up a small number of times. The CDR3 nucleotides are TGTGCCAGCAGTTACGCAGGGGTCATCACTGAAGCTTTCTTT. This sequence encodes CASSYAGVITEAFF. The gene calls are TRBV28 and TRBJ1-1; a possible D gene is TRBD1 (6 bases). Germline CDR1 MDHEN, CDR2 SYDVKM. This CDR3 has 14 residues. Trimming stripped 4 bases from V and 4 bases from J, with 13 bases between. Using reference TRBV28 and TRBJ1-1 for the parts outside the CDR3, the full variable domain is DVKVTQSSRYLVKRTGEKVFLECVQDMDHENMFWYRQDPGLGLRLIYFSYDVKMKEKGDIPEGYSVSREKKERFSLILESASTNQTSMYLCASSYAGVITEAFFGQGTRLTVV.

This clonotype was observed a few times. The chain links TRBV15 to TRBJ2-1; the D is unclear. The germline V gene encodes CDR1 LNHNV and CDR2 YYDKDF (reference sequence). The CDR3 is 13 amino acids. Trimming removed 1 base from V and 7 bases from J, with 8 bases in between. The CDR3 reads CATSRADQNEQFF. CDR3 DNA sequence: TGTGCCACCAGCAGAGCGGACCAGAATGAGCAGTTCTTC.

Details on this clonotype: An end of the junction differs from the germline gene, which may be a read error. This chain links TRBV10-3 with TRBJ1-1; 8 bases map to TRBD1. Germline V gene data show CDR1 as ENHRY and CDR2 as SYGVKD. CDR3 length: 15 residues. The CDR3 DNA reads TGTGCCATCAGAACGGACAGGGTCGGGGACACTGAAGCTTTGTTT. This codes for CAIRTDRVGDTEALF.

V usage is TRBV4-2 and J usage is TRBJ2-5; D is ambiguous. This CDR3 is built from 17 residues. The germline V gene encodes CDR1 LGHNA and CDR2 YNFKEQ. The ends were cut back, 0 bases at V and 1 base at J, with 15 bases in the middle. The CDR3 DNA reads TGTGCCAGCAGCCAAGATATCACTCGACGAACCCAAGAGACCCAGTACTTC. Encoded protein: CASSQDITRRTQETQYF.

The sample holds a few counts of this clonotype. CDR3 residues: CASSVGVDFRQGATGELFF. DNA of the CDR3: TGTGCCAGCAGCGTTGGAGTGGATTTTCGGCAGGGGGCCACCGGGGAGCTGTTTTTT. The V gene is TRBV9, the J gene TRBJ2-2; 8 positions match TRBD1. The CDR3 totals 19 residues. Looked up from germline, CDR1 is SGDLS and CDR2 is YYNGEE. J was trimmed by 4 bases and V by 2 bases; bases with no gene match: 16.

V is TRBV7-8 and J is TRBJ2-1; 12 nucleotides match TRBD2. This CDR3 region has 16 residues. The germline V gene has CDR1 SGHVS and CDR2 FQNEAQ. V lost 4 bases, J lost 2 bases, and 3 bases stayed unmatched. In DNA form, the CDR3 reads TGTGCCAGCAGCTCATCTAGCGGGGGGGCCTACAATGAGCAGTTCTTC. This translates into CASSSSSGGAYNEQFF.

This clonotype occurred a few times. CDR3 protein: CASSYAGNRYNEQFF. In DNA form, the CDR3 reads TGTGCCAGCAGTTACGCCGGGAACCGATACAATGAGCAGTTCTTC. The V and J genes are TRBV6-5 and TRBJ2-1, with D perhaps matching TRBD2 (5 bases). CDR1 is MNHEY, CDR2 SVGAGI, per germline. V was clipped by 2 bases and J by 4 bases, with 12 bases between them. This CDR3 is built from 15 residues.

The chain links TRBV6-1 to TRBJ1-5; weak D call: TRBD1 (6 bases). Germline values: CDR1 MNHNS, CDR2 SASEGT. V was pared by 9 bases and J by 7 bases, with 16 bases between. The CDR3 loop spans 13 amino acids. The CDR3 DNA follows: TGTGCCAGTATAGGACAGCAAAGGCAGCCCCAGCATTTT. Protein: CASIGQQRQPQHF.

The chain joins TRBV6-2 or TRBV6-3 to TRBJ2-7; 13 bases agree with TRBD2. CDR1 is MNHEY and CDR2 is SVGEGT in the germline V gene. Losses at the gene ends were 4 bases for V and 0 bases for J; bases not matched to a gene: 21. The CDR3 contains 22 residues. This CDR3 is CASSSPTSGRAEGDFSSYEQYF. The CDR3 DNA reads TGTGCCAGCAGTTCTCCCACTAGCGGGAGGGCCGAAGGGGACTTCAGCTCCTACGAGCAGTACTTC.

This clonotype showed up just a few times. The chain links TRBV11-2 to TRBJ1-4, with 9 bases fitting TRBD1. J was trimmed by 7 bases and V by 3 bases; bases with no gene match: 12. CDR1 is SGHAT, CDR2 FQNNGV, per germline. The CDR3 totals 17 residues. CDR3 DNA sequence: TGTGCCAGCAGCTTGCGACTTACAGGGGGCGCGACTGAAAAACTGTTTTTT. Its translation is CASSLRLTGGATEKLFF.

The rearrangement joins TRBV24-1 to TRBJ2-1; D is tentatively TRBD1 or TRBD2 (6 bases each). Per the germline V gene, CDR1 is KGHDR and CDR2 is SFDVKD. The V end was cut by 9 bases, the J end by 7 bases, with 18 bases between. The CDR3 contains 14 residues. The CDR3 sequence is CATGRGDKPNEQFF. CDR3 DNA: TGTGCCACCGGTAGGGGGGACAAGCCAAATGAGCAGTTCTTC.

The chain is built from TRBV20-1 and TRBJ2-1; 10 bases fit TRBD2. Germline V gene lookup returns CDR1 DFQATT and CDR2 SNEGSKA (reference sequence). The length of the CDR3 is 16 residues. V gave up 0 bases and J gave up 5 bases; unmatched junction bases: 7. The DNA for the CDR3 is TGCAGTGCTAGAGATTCGGCTAGCGGGGGTAACAATGAGCAGTTCTTC. Its protein product is CSARDSASGGNNEQFF.

The CDR3 protein is CASSQEVREDEQYF. The CDR3 DNA reads TGTGCCAGCAGCCAAGAGGTGCGGGAGGACGAGCAGTACTTC. The genes are TRBV3-1 and TRBJ2-7; 8 nucleotides agree with TRBD2. The V gene end was trimmed by 0 bases and the J gene end by 5 bases; junction bases not matched to a gene: 3. The CDR3 contains 14 residues. Looked up from germline, CDR1 is LGHDT and CDR2 is YNNKEL (reference sequence).

The genes are TRBV4-1 and TRBJ2-5, with D perhaps matching TRBD2 (5 bases). CDR3 length equals 16 residues. Germline V CDR1 and CDR2: MGHRA, YSYEKL. V was shortened by 0 bases and J by 5 bases, with 16 bases between the two germline ends. CDR3 sequence reads: CASSQEGIRGFETQYF. The CDR3, as DNA: TGCGCCAGCAGCCAAGAAGGAATACGAGGGTTTGAGACCCAGTACTTC.

Written as DNA, the CDR3 is TGTGCCAGCAGCTTCGGGGGCGGAAGGGAGACCCAGTACTTC. This sequence encodes CASSFGGGRETQYF. V gene TRBV7-6 combines with J gene TRBJ2-5; D tentatively reads TRBD1 or TRBD2 (6 bases each). Germline CDR1 and CDR2: SGHVS and FNYEAQ. This CDR3 has 14 residues. V was pared by 3 bases and J by 5 bases, with 13 bases between.

This chain links TRBV6-9 with TRBJ1-1; D is unclear. The CDR3 runs 16 residues. Germline-derived CDR1 and CDR2 are MNHGY and SVAAGI. The germline V and J ends were trimmed by 0 bases and 1 base, with 12 bases remaining between them. The chain's CDR3 is CASSYSPGSRNTEAFF. CDR3 coding DNA: TGTGCCAGCAGTTATTCTCCGGGTTCTAGGAACACTGAAGCTTTCTTT.

V and J are TRBV2 and TRBJ1-5, with 9 bases aligning to TRBD1. The CDR3 consists of 15 residues. The germline gives CDR1 SNHLY, CDR2 FYNNEI. Losses at the gene ends were 6 bases for V and 7 bases for J; bases not matched to a gene: 10. The CDR3 loop is CASSQQGAAGQPQHF. The CDR3 coding sequence is TGTGCCAGCAGCCAACAGGGGGCGGCCGGACAGCCCCAGCATTTT.

This clonotype came up a few times. The V gene is TRBV7-9, the J gene TRBJ2-4; TRBD1 matches at 10 bases. Germline V gene sequence: CDR1 SEHNR, CDR2 FQNEAQ (reference sequence). V shed 3 bases and J 1 base; nucleotides not matched to a gene: 3. This CDR3 spans 16 amino acids. CDR3: CASSFDRGLAKNIQYF. CDR3 in DNA: TGTGCCAGCAGCTTTGACAGGGGGCTGGCCAAAAACATTCAGTACTTC. The entire variable domain, with the rest obtained from reference TRBV7-9 and TRBJ2-4, is as follows: DTGVSQNPRHKITKRGQNVTFRCDPISEHNRLYWYRQTLGQGPEFLTYFQNEAQLEKSRLLSDRFSAERPKGSFSTLEIQRTEQGDSAMYLCASSFDRGLAKNIQYFGAGTRLSVL.